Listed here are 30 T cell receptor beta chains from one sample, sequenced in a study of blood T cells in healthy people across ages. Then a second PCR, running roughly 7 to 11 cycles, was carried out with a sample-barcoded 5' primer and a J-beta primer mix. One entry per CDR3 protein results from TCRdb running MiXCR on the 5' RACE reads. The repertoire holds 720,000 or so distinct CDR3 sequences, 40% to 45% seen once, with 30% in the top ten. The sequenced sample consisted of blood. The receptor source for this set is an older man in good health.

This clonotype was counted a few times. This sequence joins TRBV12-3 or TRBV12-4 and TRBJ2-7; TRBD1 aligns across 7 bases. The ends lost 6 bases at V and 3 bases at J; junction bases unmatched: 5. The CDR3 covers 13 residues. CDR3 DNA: TGTGCCAGCAGGCCCGGGACAGACTACGAGCAGTACTTC. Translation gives CASRPGTDYEQYF.

CDR3: CASSERQKNYGYTF. Written as DNA, the CDR3 is TGTGCCAGCAGTGAAAGGCAGAAGAACTATGGCTACACCTTC. V is TRBV2 and J is TRBJ1-2; D is unclear. Germline CDR1 is SNHLY and CDR2 is FYNNEI. V was pared by 2 bases and J by 2 bases, with 9 bases between. The CDR3 is 14 residues long.

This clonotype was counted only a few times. In nucleotides, the CDR3 is TGTGCCAGCAGTTTGAACAGGGACACAGATACGCAGTATTTT. Translation: CASSLNRDTDTQYF. The rearrangement uses TRBV27 and TRBJ2-3, with D tentatively TRBD1 (6 bases). The ends were cut back, 3 bases at V and 2 bases at J, with 9 bases in the middle. CDR1 is MNHEY and CDR2 is SMNVEV in the germline V gene (reference sequence). The CDR3 is 14 residues long.

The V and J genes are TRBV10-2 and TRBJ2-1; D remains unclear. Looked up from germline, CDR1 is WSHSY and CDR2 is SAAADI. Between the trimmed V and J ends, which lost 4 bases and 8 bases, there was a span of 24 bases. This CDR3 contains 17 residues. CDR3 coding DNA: TGCGCCAGCAGTGGAACCCACTCCGCCCTAACAAAGGATGAGCAGTTCTTC. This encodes CASSGTHSALTKDEQFF.

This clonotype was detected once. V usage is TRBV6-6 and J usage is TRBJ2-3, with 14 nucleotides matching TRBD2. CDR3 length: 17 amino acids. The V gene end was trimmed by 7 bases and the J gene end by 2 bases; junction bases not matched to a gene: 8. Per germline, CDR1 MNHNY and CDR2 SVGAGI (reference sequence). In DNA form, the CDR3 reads TGTGCCAGCATTGCCGGGACTAGCGGGAGTAACACAGATACGCAGTATTTT. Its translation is CASIAGTSGSNTDTQYF.

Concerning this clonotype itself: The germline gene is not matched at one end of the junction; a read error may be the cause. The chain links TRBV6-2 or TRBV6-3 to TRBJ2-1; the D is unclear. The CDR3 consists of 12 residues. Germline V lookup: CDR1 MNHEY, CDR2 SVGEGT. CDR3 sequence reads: CASSPLENERFF. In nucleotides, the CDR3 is TGTGCCAGCAGCCCGCTGGAGAATGAGCGGTTCTTC.

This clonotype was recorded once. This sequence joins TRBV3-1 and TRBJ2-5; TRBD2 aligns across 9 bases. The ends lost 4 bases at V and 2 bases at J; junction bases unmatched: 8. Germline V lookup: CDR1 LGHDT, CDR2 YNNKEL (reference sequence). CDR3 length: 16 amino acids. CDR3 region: CASSLRPAGGQETQYF. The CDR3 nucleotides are TGTGCCAGCAGCCTCCGGCCGGCGGGGGGGCAAGAGACCCAGTACTTC.

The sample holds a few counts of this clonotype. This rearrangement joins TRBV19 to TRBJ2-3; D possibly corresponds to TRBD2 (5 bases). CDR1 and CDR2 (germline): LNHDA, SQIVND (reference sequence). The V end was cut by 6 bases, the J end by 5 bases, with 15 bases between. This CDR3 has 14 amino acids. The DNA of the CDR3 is TGTGCCAGTAGCGGGGTCGGAAAGATAGATACGCAGTATTTT. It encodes CASSGVGKIDTQYF. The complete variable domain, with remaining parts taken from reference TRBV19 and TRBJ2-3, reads DGGITQSPKYLFRKEGQNVTLSCEQNLNHDAMYWYRQDPGQGLRLIYYSQIVNDFQKGDIAEGYSVSREKKESFPLTVTSAQKNPTAFYLCASSGVGKIDTQYFGPGTRLTVL.

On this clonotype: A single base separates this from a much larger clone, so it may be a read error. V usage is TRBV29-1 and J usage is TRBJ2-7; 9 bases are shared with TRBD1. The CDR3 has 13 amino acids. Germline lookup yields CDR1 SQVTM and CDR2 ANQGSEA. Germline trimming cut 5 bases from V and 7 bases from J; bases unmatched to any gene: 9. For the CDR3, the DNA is TGCAGCGTTACCGGACAGGGGTTTGGTGAGCAGTACTTC. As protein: CSVTGQGFGEQYF.

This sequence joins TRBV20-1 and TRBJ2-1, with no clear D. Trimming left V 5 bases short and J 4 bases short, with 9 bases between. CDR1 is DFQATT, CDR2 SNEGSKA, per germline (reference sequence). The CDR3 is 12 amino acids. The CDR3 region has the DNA TGCAGTGCTCCGGCGGAGTACAATGAGCAGTTCTTC. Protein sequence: CSAPAEYNEQFF.

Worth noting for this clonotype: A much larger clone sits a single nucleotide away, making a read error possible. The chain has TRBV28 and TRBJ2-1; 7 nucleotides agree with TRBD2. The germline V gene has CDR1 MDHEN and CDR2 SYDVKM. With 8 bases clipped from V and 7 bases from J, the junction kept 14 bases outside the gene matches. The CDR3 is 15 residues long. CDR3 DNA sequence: TGTGCCAGCTTCCAAGGGACTAACGGGGGGAATGAGCAGTTCTTC. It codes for CASFQGTNGGNEQFF.

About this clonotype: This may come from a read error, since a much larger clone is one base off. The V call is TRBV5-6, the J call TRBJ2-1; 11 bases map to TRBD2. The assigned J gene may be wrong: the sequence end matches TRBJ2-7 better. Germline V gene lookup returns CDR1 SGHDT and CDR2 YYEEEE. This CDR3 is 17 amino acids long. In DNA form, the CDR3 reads TGTGCCAGCAGCTCAGAGACTAGCGGGGTTAGCTACAATGAGCAGTACTTC. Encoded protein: CASSSETSGVSYNEQYF.

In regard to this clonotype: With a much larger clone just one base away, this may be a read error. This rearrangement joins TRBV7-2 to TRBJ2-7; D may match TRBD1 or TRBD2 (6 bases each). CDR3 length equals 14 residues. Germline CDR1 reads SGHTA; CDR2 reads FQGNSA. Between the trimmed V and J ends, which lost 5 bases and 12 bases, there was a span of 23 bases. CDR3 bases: TGTGCCAGCAGCGCGGGACACCCTCGGGGGACCCGGTACTTC. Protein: CASSAGHPRGTRYF.

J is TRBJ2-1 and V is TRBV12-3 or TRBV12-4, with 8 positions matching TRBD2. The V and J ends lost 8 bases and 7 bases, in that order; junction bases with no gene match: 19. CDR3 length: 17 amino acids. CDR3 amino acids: CASEGGTSGKGGNEQFF. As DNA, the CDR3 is TGTGCCAGCGAGGGAGGAACTAGCGGCAAGGGGGGGAATGAGCAGTTCTTC.

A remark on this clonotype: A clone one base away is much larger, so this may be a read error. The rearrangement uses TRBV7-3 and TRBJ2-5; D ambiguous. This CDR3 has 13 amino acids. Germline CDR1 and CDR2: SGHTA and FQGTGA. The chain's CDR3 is CASSPTLSETRYF. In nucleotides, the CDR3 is TGTGCCAGCAGCCCCACCTTATCAGAGACCCGGTACTTC.

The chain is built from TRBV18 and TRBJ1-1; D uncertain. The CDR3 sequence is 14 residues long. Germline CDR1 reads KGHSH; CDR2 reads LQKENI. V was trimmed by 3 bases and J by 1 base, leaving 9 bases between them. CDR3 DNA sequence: TGTGCCAGCTCACCGGTTGAAAGGAACACTGAAGCTTTCTTT. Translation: CASSPVERNTEAFF.

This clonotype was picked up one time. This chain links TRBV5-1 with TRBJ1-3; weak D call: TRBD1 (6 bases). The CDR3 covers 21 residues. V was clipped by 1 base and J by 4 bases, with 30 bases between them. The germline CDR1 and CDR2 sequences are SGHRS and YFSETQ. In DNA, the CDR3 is TGCGCCAGCAGCTTGCTATTGAGGAGTGTAGGTGAAACAGGGAGCGGAAACACCATATATTTT. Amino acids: CASSLLLRSVGETGSGNTIYF.

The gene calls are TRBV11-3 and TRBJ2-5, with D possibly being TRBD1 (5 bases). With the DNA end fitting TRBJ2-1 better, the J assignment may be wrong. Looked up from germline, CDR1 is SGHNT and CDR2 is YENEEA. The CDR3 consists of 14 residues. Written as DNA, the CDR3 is TGTGCCAGCAGCTTGAATGGGGCGCAAGAGACCCAGTTCTTC. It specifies CASSLNGAQETQFF.

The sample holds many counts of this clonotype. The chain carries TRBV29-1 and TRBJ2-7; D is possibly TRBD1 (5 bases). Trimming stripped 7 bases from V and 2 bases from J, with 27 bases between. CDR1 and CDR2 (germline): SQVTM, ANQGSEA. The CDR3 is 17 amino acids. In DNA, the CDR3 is TGCAGCGCCCTCATATTTCTCCGGCGAGGCAGGGCCTACGAGCAGTACTTC. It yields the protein CSALIFLRRGRAYEQYF.

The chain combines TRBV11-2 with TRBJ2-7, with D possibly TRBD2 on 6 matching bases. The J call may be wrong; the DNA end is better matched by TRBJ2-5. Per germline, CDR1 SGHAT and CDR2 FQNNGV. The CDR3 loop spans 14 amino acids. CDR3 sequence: CASSQSGLPETQYF. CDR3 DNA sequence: TGTGCCAGCAGCCAGAGCGGGCTCCCGGAGACCCAGTACTTC.

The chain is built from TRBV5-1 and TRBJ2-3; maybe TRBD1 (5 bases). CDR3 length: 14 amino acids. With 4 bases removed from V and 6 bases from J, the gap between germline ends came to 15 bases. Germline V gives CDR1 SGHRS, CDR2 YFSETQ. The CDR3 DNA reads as TGCGCCAGCAGCGCCGGACATTCGTCGGATACGCAGTATTTT. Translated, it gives CASSAGHSSDTQYF.

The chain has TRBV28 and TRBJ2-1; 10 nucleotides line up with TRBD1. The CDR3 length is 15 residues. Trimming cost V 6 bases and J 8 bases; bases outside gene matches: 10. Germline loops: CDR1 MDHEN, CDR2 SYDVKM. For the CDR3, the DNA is TGTGCCAGCAGCTCGTCCGGACAGGGGGGCGATGAGCAGTTCTTC. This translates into CASSSSGQGGDEQFF.

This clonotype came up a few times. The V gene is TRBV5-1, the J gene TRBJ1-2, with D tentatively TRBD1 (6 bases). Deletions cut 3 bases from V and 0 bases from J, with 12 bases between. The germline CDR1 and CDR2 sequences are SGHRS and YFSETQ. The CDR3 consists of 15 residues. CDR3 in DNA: TGCGCCAGCAGCTCCGTTGGACAGTCTAACTATGGCTACACCTTC. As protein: CASSSVGQSNYGYTF.

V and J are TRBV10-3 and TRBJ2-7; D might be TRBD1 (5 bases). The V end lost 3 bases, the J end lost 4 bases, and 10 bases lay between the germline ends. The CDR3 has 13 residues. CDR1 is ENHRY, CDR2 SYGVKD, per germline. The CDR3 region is CAISDRDQYEQYF. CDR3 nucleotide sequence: TGTGCCATCAGTGACAGGGATCAATACGAGCAGTACTTC.

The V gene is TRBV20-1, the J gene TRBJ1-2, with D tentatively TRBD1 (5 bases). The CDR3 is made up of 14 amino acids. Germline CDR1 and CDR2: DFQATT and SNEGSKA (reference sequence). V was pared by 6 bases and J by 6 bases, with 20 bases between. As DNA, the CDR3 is TGCAGTGCCCAAGAGCCGGGACGGAATGATGGCTACACCTTC. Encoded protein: CSAQEPGRNDGYTF.

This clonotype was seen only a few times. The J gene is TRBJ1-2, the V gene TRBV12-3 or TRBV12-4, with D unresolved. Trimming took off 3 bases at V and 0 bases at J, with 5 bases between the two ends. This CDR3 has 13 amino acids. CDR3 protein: CASSFPPNYGYTF. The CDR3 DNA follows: TGTGCCAGCAGTTTCCCGCCTAACTATGGCTACACCTTC.

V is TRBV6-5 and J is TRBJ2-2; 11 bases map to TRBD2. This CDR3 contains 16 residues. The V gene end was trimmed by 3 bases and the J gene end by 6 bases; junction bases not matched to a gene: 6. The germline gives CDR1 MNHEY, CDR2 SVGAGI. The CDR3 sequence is CASSYELAGVAGELFF. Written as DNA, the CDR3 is TGTGCCAGCAGTTATGAACTAGCGGGGGTGGCCGGGGAGCTGTTTTTT.

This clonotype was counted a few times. CDR3 loop: CASSQDWVSSYNEQFF. The CDR3 DNA is TGCGCCAGCAGCCAAGATTGGGTTAGTTCCTACAATGAGCAGTTCTTC. V is TRBV4-3 and J is TRBJ2-1; D not certain. V was cut by 0 bases and J by 1 base, with 10 bases left in between. CDR1 is LGHNA and CDR2 is YSLEER in the germline V gene. CDR3 size: 16 residues.

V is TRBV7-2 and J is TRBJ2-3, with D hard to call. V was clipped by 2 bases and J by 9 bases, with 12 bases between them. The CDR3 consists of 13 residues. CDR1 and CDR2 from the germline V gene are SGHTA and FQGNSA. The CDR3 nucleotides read TGTACCAGCAGCTTATCAGGCAAAGGAACGCAGTATTTT. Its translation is CTSSLSGKGTQYF. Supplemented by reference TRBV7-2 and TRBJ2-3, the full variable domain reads GAGVSQSPSNKVTEKGKDVELRCDPISGHTALYWYRQSLGQGLEFLIYFQGNSAPDKSGLPSDRFSAERTGGSVSTLTIQRTQQEDSAVYLCTSSLSGKGTQYFGPGTRLTVL.

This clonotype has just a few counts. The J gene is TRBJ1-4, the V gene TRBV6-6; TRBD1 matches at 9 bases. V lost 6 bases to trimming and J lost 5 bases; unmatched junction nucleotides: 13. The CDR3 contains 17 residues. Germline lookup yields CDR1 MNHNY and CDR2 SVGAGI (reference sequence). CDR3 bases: TGTGCCAGCAGCCTCCTAGGTAGAGGACAGGGGAATGAAAAACTGTTTTTT. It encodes CASSLLGRGQGNEKLFF.